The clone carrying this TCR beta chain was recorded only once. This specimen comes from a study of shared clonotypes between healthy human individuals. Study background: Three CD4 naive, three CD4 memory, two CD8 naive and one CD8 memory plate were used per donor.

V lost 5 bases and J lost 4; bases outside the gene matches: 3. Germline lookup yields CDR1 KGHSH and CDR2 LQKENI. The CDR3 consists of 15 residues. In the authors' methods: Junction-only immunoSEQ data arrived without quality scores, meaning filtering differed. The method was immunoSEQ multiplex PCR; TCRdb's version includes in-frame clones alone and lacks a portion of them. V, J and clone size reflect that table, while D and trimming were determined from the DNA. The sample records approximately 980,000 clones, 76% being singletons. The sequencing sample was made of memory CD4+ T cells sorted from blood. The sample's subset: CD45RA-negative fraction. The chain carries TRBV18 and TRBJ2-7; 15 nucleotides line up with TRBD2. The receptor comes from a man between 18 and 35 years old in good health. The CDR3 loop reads CASSAGLAGGYEQYF. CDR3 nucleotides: TGTGCCAGCTCAGCTGGACTAGCGGGGGGGTACGAGCAGTACTTC.